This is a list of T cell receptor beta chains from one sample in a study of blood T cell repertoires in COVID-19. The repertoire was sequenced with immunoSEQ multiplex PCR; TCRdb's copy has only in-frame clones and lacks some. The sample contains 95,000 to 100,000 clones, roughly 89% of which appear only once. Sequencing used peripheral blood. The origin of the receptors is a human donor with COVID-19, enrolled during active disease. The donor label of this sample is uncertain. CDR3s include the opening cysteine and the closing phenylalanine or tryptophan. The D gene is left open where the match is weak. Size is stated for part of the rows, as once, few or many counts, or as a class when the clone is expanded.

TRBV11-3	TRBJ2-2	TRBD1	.	TGTGCCAGCAGCTTCCTACAGGGGATCGGCGGGGAGCTGTTTTTT	CASSFLQGIGGELFF
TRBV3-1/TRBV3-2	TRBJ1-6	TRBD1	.	TGTGCCAGCAGCGCCGACAGGGGCAATTCACCCCTCCACTTT	CASSADRGNSPLHF
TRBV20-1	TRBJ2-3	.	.	TGCAGTGCCCCCCGGACAGATACGCAGTATTTT	CSAPRTDTQYF
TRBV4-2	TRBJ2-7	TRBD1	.	TGTGCCAGCAGCCAGGATGGGGACAGGGAGTACGAGCAGTACTTC	CASSQDGDREYEQYF
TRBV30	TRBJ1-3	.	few	TGTGCCTGGCTGCACGGGACAATAAGAAACACCATATATTTT	CAWLHGTIRNTIYF
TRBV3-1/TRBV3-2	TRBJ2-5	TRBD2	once	TGTGCCAGCAGCCAAGGCGGGGGGGCGGGGACCCAGTACTTC	CASSQGGGAGTQYF
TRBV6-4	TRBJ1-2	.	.	TGTGCCAGCAGTGACTCGGCGGGGATGGCTGGCTACACCTTC	CASSDSAGMAGYTF
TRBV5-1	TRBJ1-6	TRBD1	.	TGCGCCAGCACCTTGACAGGGGGGAATTCACCCCTCCACTTT	CASTLTGGNSPLHF
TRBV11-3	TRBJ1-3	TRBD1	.	TGTGCCAGCAGCTTAGATCTCGGCAGGGGGCGCCCTCCCGAAGGAAACACCATATATTTT	CASSLDLGRGRPPEGNTIYF
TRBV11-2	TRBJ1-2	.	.	TGTGCCAGCAGCTCATCCACAGGGCTCTATGGCTACACCTTC	CASSSSTGLYGYTF
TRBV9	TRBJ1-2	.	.	TGTGCCAGCAGCGTAGGGTCCGGGACATTAAAGGGCTACACCTTC	CASSVGSGTLKGYTF
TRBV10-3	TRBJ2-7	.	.	TGTGCCATCAGTGAATTCTACAGCTACGAGCAGTACTTC	CAISEFYSYEQYF
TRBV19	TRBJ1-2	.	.	TGTGCCAGTCACTTACGGGTCGACTATGGCTACACCTTC	CASHLRVDYGYTF
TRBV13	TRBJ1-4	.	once	TGTGCCAGCAGCATATCGGGGGTCACGGGAAAACTGTTTTTT	CASSISGVTGKLFF
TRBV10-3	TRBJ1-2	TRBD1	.	TGTGCCATCAGTGAGCCGCCAGGGGGTTATGGCTACACCTTC	CAISEPPGGYGYTF
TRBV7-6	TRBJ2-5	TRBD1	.	TGTGCCAGCAGCTCCCTAAAGACAGGGGCTGAGACCCAGTACTTC	CASSSLKTGAETQYF
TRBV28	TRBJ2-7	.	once	TGTGCCAGCACCCGTTTGGGAGATACAGGGCTCGACGAGCAGTACTTC	CASTRLGDTGLDEQYF
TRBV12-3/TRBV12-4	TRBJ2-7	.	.	TGTGCCAGCAGTTTCCAGGGGTTCGAGCAGTACTTC	CASSFQGFEQYF
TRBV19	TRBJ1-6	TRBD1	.	TGTGCCAGTAGTAGGGGCCAGGGGGCAAATTCACCCCTCCACTTT	CASSRGQGANSPLHF
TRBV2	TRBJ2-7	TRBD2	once	TGTGCCAGCAGGGGGGGTAGCGGGAGTTACGAGCAGTACTTC	CASRGGSGSYEQYF
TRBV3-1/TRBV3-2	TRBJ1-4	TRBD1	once	TGTGCCAGCAGCCAAGGAGTAGGGACAGGGAACGAAAAACTGTTTTTT	CASSQGVGTGNEKLFF
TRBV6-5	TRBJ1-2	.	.	TGTGCCAGCAGTTCCCCCATCCGAGGCTATGGCTACACCTTC	CASSSPIRGYGYTF
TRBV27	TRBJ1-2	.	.	TGTGCCAGCAGTATCTCAGGGGCCAGCAGTGGCTACACCTTC	CASSISGASSGYTF
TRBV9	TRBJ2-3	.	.	TGTGCCAGCAGCTCCGCTAGTACGCAGTATTTT	CASSSASTQYF
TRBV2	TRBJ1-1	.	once	TGTGCCAGTCAGGGGAGGGAGGGGGTCGGCGCTTTCTTT	CASQGREGVGAFF
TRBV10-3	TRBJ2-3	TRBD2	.	TGTGCCATCAGAAAACTAGCGGGAGGCACAGATACGCAGTATTTT	CAIRKLAGGTDTQYF